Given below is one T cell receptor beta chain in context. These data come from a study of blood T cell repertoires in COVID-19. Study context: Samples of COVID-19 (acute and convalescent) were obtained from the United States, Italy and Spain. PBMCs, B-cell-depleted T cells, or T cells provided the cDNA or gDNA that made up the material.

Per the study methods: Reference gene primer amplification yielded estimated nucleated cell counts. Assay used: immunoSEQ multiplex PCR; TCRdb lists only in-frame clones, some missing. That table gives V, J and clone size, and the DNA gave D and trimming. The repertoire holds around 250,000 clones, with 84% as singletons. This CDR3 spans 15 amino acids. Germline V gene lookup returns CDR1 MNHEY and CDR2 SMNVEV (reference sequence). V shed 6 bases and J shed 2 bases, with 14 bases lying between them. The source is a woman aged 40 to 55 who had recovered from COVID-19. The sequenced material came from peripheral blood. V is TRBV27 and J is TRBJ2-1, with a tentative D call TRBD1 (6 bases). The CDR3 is CASSRDRTAYNEQFF. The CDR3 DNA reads TGTGCCAGCAGCCGCGACAGGACCGCCTACAATGAGCAGTTCTTC.